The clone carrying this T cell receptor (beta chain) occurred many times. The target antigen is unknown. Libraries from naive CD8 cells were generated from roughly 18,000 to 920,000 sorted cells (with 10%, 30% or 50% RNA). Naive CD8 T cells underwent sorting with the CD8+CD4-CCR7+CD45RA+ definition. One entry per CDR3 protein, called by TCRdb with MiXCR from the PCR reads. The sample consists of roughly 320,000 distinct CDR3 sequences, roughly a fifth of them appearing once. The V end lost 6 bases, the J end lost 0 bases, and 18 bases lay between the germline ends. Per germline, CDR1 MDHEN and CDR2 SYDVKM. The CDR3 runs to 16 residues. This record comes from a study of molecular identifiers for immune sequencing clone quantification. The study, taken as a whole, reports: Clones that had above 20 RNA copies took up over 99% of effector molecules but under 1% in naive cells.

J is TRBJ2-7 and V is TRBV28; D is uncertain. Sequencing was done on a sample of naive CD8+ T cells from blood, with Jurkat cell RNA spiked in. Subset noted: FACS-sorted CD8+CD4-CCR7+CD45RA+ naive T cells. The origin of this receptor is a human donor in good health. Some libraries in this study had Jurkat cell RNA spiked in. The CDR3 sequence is CASSPPLGMSSYEQYF. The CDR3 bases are TGTGCCAGCAGCCCCCCCCTCGGCATGAGCTCCTACGAGCAGTACTTC.